These 28 T cell receptor beta chains were all obtained from the same sample, sequenced in a study of blood T cell repertoires in COVID-19. The protocol was immunoSEQ multiplex PCR, while the TCRdb copy is restricted to in-frame clones and leaves out a portion. The sample has approximately 250,000 clones, roughly 84% seen once. Sequencing input: peripheral blood. The receptors were gathered from a woman aged 40 to 50 who had recovered from COVID-19.

This chain uses TRBV27 with TRBJ2-1, with TRBD2 identical over 9 bases. With V trimmed by 0 bases and J by 3 bases, 3 bases remained unmatched. The CDR3 covers 16 residues. Germline-derived CDR1 and CDR2 are MNHEY and SMNVEV (reference sequence). The CDR3 loop reads CASSLSAGGIYNEQFF. Written as DNA, the CDR3 is TGTGCCAGCAGTTTATCTGCGGGGGGGATCTACAATGAGCAGTTCTTC.

The rearrangement joins TRBV11-3 to TRBJ2-2; 10 positions agree with TRBD1. This CDR3 is built from 15 residues. Germline V CDR1 and CDR2: SGHNT, YENEEA. The J segment lost 3 bases and the V segment lost 4 bases, leaving 2 bases of the junction unmatched. CDR3 in amino acids: CASSSDRGYTGELFF. As DNA, the CDR3 is TGTGCCAGCAGCTCGGACAGGGGGTACACCGGGGAGCTGTTTTTT.

This sequence joins TRBV5-5 and TRBJ1-5; TRBD1 agrees at 7 bases. The CDR3 has 15 amino acids. Germline CDR1 is SGHKS and CDR2 is YYEKEE (reference sequence). V lost 3 bases and J lost 3; bases outside the gene matches: 6. In DNA, the CDR3 is TGTGCCAGCAGCTGGACAGGAGACAACAATCAGCCCCAGCATTTT. This codes for CASSWTGDNNQPQHF.

The chain links TRBV4-2 to TRBJ2-7, with no clear D. This CDR3 comprises 14 residues. Per the germline V gene, CDR1 is LGHNA and CDR2 is YNFKEQ. The V end lost 1 base, the J end lost 2 bases, and 9 bases lay between the germline ends. The DNA of the CDR3 is TGTGCCAGCAGCCAAGGGTCACATACCTACGAGCAGTACTTC. It translates to CASSQGSHTYEQYF.

This chain links TRBV6-5 with TRBJ1-4, with no clear D. Trimming removed 6 bases from V and 6 bases from J, with 17 bases in between. Per germline, CDR1 MNHEY and CDR2 SVGAGI. CDR3 size: 15 residues. CDR3 nucleotide sequence: TGTGCCAGCAGCTCCAGTGGAACCGGGGATGAAAAACTGTTTTTT. Its protein is CASSSSGTGDEKLFF.

The chain uses TRBV9 and TRBJ2-2; 10 bases are shared with TRBD2. CDR1 and CDR2 (germline): SGDLS, YYNGEE. This CDR3 has 15 residues. After removal of 1 base from V and 7 bases from J, the junction contained 4 bases not matched to a gene. CDR3: CASSVSGGGIGELFF. CDR3 nucleotides: TGTGCCAGCAGCGTAAGCGGGGGGGGAATCGGGGAGCTGTTTTTT. Filled out from reference TRBV9 and TRBJ2-2, the complete variable domain reads DSGVTQTPKHLITATGQRVTLRCSPRSGDLSVYWYQQSLDQGLQFLIQYYNGEERAKGNILERFSAQQFPDLHSELNLSSLELGDSALYFCASSVSGGGIGELFFGEGSRLTVL.

The rearrangement links TRBV5-5 to TRBJ2-5, with TRBD2 identical over 11 bases. J gave up 7 bases and V 4 bases, and 3 bases lay outside the gene matches. The CDR3 totals 13 residues. The germline gives CDR1 SGHKS, CDR2 YYEKEE (reference sequence). CDR3 DNA: TGTGCCAGCAGCATTGGACTAGCGGGGACCCAGTACTTC. The encoded protein is CASSIGLAGTQYF.

The chain is built from TRBV18 and TRBJ2-2; 8 bases are a match to TRBD2. The CDR3 is 18 amino acids. Looked up from germline, CDR1 is KGHSH and CDR2 is LQKENI. V shed 1 base, J shed 0 bases, and the junction held 7 bases outside the gene matches. CDR3 bases: TGTGCCAGCTCACCACGACAGCGGGGGCCCACGAACACCGGGGAGCTGTTTTTT. Protein sequence: CASSPRQRGPTNTGELFF. The full variable domain, rest sourced from reference TRBV18 and TRBJ2-2, is NAGVMQNPRHLVRRRGQEARLRCSPMKGHSHVYWYRQLPEEGLKFMVYLQKENIIDESGMPKERFSAEFPKEGPSILRIQQVVRGDSAAYFCASSPRQRGPTNTGELFFGEGSRLTVL.

The chain joins TRBV12-3 or TRBV12-4 to TRBJ1-3, with D possibly being TRBD1 (6 bases). The CDR3 extends over 13 amino acids. Trimming removed 7 bases at V and 2 bases at J, with 9 bases between. CDR3 DNA sequence: TGTGCCAGCATCGGGACACCTGGAAACACCATATATTTT. This encodes CASIGTPGNTIYF.

The chain employs TRBV30 and TRBJ2-7; weak D call: TRBD2 (6 bases). In germline, CDR1 is GTSNPN, CDR2 SVGIG (reference sequence). V was trimmed by 2 bases and J by 2 bases, leaving 19 bases between them. CDR3 length equals 16 residues. CDR3 amino acids: CAWSPPYASAAYEQYF. The CDR3 coding sequence is TGTGCCTGGAGTCCACCGTATGCTAGCGCCGCCTACGAGCAGTACTTC.

This clone has a single count. The chain uses TRBV6-5 and TRBJ2-1; 8 positions agree with TRBD1. Germline V gene sequence: CDR1 MNHEY, CDR2 SVGAGI. The length of the CDR3 is 14 residues. With 2 bases clipped from V and 10 bases from J, the junction kept 7 bases outside the gene matches. The CDR3 nucleotides read TGTGCCAGCAGTTACCCCGACAGGGGCAAGGAGCAGTTCTTC. It translates to CASSYPDRGKEQFF.

The J gene is TRBJ2-7, the V gene TRBV18, with D tentatively TRBD1 (6 bases). With 6 bases removed from V and 3 bases from J, the gap between germline ends came to 12 bases. The CDR3 has 13 residues. Germline V gene data show CDR1 as KGHSH and CDR2 as LQKENI. The CDR3, as DNA: TGTGCCAGCTCTCCGGGACATCTCTACGAGCAGTACTTC. This gives the protein CASSPGHLYEQYF.

The chain has TRBV10-3 and TRBJ2-2; D is ambiguous. Per germline, CDR1 ENHRY and CDR2 SYGVKD. The CDR3 is 16 residues long. V shed 3 bases and J shed 0 bases, with 11 bases lying between them. CDR3 coding DNA: TGTGCCATCAGTGACCCGATCGGAGCGAACACCGGGGAGCTGTTTTTT. This sequence encodes CAISDPIGANTGELFF.

This sequence joins TRBV11-3 and TRBJ2-7; D might be TRBD1 (6 bases). The CDR3 has 12 amino acids. Trimming removed 10 bases from V and 0 bases from J, with 10 bases in between. CDR1 is SGHNT and CDR2 is YENEEA in the germline V gene. The CDR3 region is CATRDTSYEQYF. The CDR3 bases are TGTGCCACCCGGGACACCTCCTACGAGCAGTACTTC.

The chain recombines TRBV11-1 with TRBJ1-1, with TRBD1 matching 9 bases. The CDR3 contains 16 residues. Germline V gene lookup returns CDR1 SGHAT and CDR2 FQDESV (reference sequence). Trimming cost V 5 bases and J 4 bases; bases outside gene matches: 11. The CDR3 nucleotides are TGTGCCAGCAGCAAAAACAGGGGGCGCCTAGGCACTGAAGCTTTCTTT. Its protein product is CASSKNRGRLGTEAFF.

This clone appeared a single time. V and J are TRBV28 and TRBJ2-7; the D gene is possibly TRBD2 (6 bases). CDR1 and CDR2 from the germline V gene are MDHEN and SYDVKM. The CDR3 is 13 amino acids. V was clipped by 3 bases and J by 6 bases, with 12 bases between them. Here the CDR3 DNA reads TGTGCCAGCAGTTTTAATGAGGGAGGCGAGCAGTACTTC. Its protein is CASSFNEGGEQYF.

V and J are TRBV7-9 and TRBJ1-1; D perhaps matches TRBD1 (5 bases). Trimming pared 1 base from V and 11 bases from J, leaving 14 bases between. This CDR3 comprises 13 residues. The V gene's germline CDR1 is SEHNR and CDR2 FQNEAQ (reference sequence). Written as DNA, the CDR3 is TGTGCCAGCAGCTTAGGGGAGGGGTTACGTGCTTTCTTT. Protein: CASSLGEGLRAFF.

This chain joins TRBV5-6 and TRBJ2-7; TRBD1 agrees at 7 bases. There are 15 residues in the CDR3. V lost 0 bases, J lost 3 bases, and 6 bases stayed unmatched. In germline, CDR1 is SGHDT, CDR2 YYEEEE. CDR3 nucleotide sequence: TGTGCCAGCAGCTTGGGGGGGACAGCAAACTACGAGCAGTACTTC. It translates to CASSLGGTANYEQYF.

This sequence joins TRBV7-9 and TRBJ2-5, with 11 bases aligning to TRBD2. This CDR3 has 17 residues. J gave up 5 bases and V 3 bases, and 11 bases lay outside the gene matches. Per germline, CDR1 SEHNR and CDR2 FQNEAQ (reference sequence). Here the CDR3 DNA reads TGTGCCAGCAGCTTCTCCTATAGCGGGGGGGCCGGCGAGACCCAGTACTTC. It yields the protein CASSFSYSGGAGETQYF.

The rearrangement links TRBV27 to TRBJ2-3, with 7 nucleotides matching TRBD1. CDR1 is MNHEY, CDR2 SMNVEV, per germline (reference sequence). The CDR3 contains 17 residues. V was pared by 5 bases and J by 1 base, with 12 bases of the junction left unmatched. The CDR3 region has the DNA TGTGCCAGCAGTCTAAATTACAGGGGTACCCGCACAGATACGCAGTATTTT. Translated: CASSLNYRGTRTDTQYF.

The chain has TRBV4-1 and TRBJ1-2, with 9 bases matching TRBD1. Germline values: CDR1 MGHRA, CDR2 YSYEKL. This CDR3 spans 18 amino acids. J lost 5 bases, V lost 0 bases, and 13 bases had no gene match. The DNA for the CDR3 is TGCGCCAGCAGCCAAGATGGCTCATTGAACAGGGGGCTGTATGGCTACACCTTC. Translating it yields CASSQDGSLNRGLYGYTF.

The rearrangement links TRBV27 to TRBJ2-3, with TRBD2 matching over 10 bases. J was trimmed by 5 bases and V by 10 bases; bases with no gene match: 15. Germline CDR1 reads MNHEY; CDR2 reads SMNVEV (reference sequence). This CDR3 contains 16 residues. The DNA of the CDR3 is TGTGCCACTCATAGCGGGGGGACCCCCTACCTAGATACGCAGTATTTT. As protein: CATHSGGTPYLDTQYF.

This rearrangement joins TRBV11-2 to TRBJ2-2; 8 bases match TRBD1. The CDR3 has 14 residues. Germline lookup yields CDR1 SGHAT and CDR2 FQNNGV. V was clipped by 8 bases and J by 7 bases; unmatched bases: 9. CDR3 sequence reads: CASGEGTGNGELFF. As DNA, the CDR3 is TGTGCCAGCGGTGAGGGGACAGGAAACGGGGAGCTGTTTTTT.

This chain joins TRBV11-2 and TRBJ2-1, with TRBD1 matching over 8 bases. Losses at the gene ends were 5 bases for V and 5 bases for J; bases not matched to a gene: 2. This CDR3 comprises 13 residues. CDR1 and CDR2 (germline): SGHAT, FQNNGV. The CDR3 DNA follows: TGTGCCAGCAGCCCGGACAGGGACAATGAGCAGTTCTTC. Encoded protein: CASSPDRDNEQFF.

The CDR3 loop reads CASSLFGPNEQFF. CDR3 DNA sequence: TGTGCCAGCAGTTTATTTGGCCCCAATGAGCAGTTCTTC. The chain carries TRBV28 and TRBJ2-1, with D unclear. V lost 1 base to trimming and J lost 6 bases, with 7 bases between them. This CDR3 region has 13 residues. Germline V gives CDR1 MDHEN, CDR2 SYDVKM.

V gene TRBV7-3 combines with J gene TRBJ2-7, with TRBD1 matching 7 bases. V was pared by 4 bases and J by 7 bases, with 4 bases of the junction left unmatched. This CDR3 is 12 amino acids long. Looked up from germline, CDR1 is SGHTA and CDR2 is FQGTGA. The CDR3 loop is CASSSHRGEQYF. The DNA for the CDR3 is TGTGCCAGCAGCTCTCACAGGGGAGAGCAGTACTTC. The full variable domain, completed using reference TRBV7-3 and TRBJ2-7, is GAGVSQTPSNKVTEKGKYVELRCDPISGHTALYWYRQSLGQGPEFLIYFQGTGAADDSGLPNDRFFAVRPEGSVSTLKIQRTERGDSAVYLCASSSHRGEQYFGPGTRLTVT.

This chain links TRBV28 with TRBJ2-7; TRBD1 is a possible D gene (6 bases). This CDR3 has 14 residues. The germline V gene encodes CDR1 MDHEN and CDR2 SYDVKM. V gave up 4 bases and J gave up 2 bases, with 12 bases separating them. CDR3 in DNA: TGTGCCAGCAGTTCCGGGACACTTCCCTACGAGCAGTACTTC. Its protein product is CASSSGTLPYEQYF.

CDR3 sequence reads: CASSLTPTQETQYF. The DNA for the CDR3 is TGTGCCAGCAGCCTAACCCCAACGCAAGAGACCCAGTACTTC. The chain links TRBV5-8 to TRBJ2-5, with D uncertain. The length of the CDR3 is 14 residues. V lost 4 bases, J lost 2 bases, and 12 bases lay in between. Germline lookup yields CDR1 SGHTS and CDR2 YDEGEE.